This entry lists 22 T cell receptor beta chains sequenced from one sample in a study of T-cell reconstitution after alpha-beta-depleted transplantation in children (dated by TCRdb to about 2016). The treatment or condition label of this sample denotes: allogeneic hematopoietic cell transplantation with graft depleted of TCRalphabeta T cells and CD19 B cells. Library prep was done by PCR. Reads for this sample came from an Illumina HiSeq 2500. To normalize quantification of the TCRbeta repertoire, the TCR libraries were built with molecular barcoding that relied on unique molecular identifiers. TCRdb reprocessing: public reads trimmed at Q25 with fastp, clones called with MiXCR, in-frame beta chains kept. Rows with one shared CDR3 protein collapse into an entry with the most common genes and DNA. The sample table shows hundreds of thousands of distinct CDR3 sequences, and around 25% are seen once. The leading ten clones occupy about 5% of the sample.

Sequencing was performed on PBMCs, mostly from graft donor cells, taken 360 days after TCRalphabeta/CD19-depleted stem cell transplant. These receptors were collected from a female patient aged 2 to 10 who had a stem cell transplant for congenital amegakaryocytic thrombocytopenia, so the T cells may come from the graft donor.

There are a few counts of this clonotype. At one end, the junction sequence differs from germline, possibly due to a read error. The rearrangement links TRBV18 to TRBJ2-3; D may match TRBD1 or TRBD2 (5 bases each). The germline V gene encodes CDR1 KGHSH and CDR2 LQKENI. The CDR3 contains 15 residues. The CDR3 sequence: CASSPRQLATDTQYF. The CDR3 DNA is TGTGCCAGCTCGCCACGACAGCTAGCCACAGATACGCAGTATTTT. The whole variable domain, filled in from reference TRBV18 and TRBJ2-3, reads NAGVMQNPRHLVRRRGQEARLRCSPMKGHSHVYWYRQLPEEGLKFMVYLQKENIIDESGMPKERFSAEFPKEGPSILRIQQVVRGDSAAYFCASSPRQLATDTQYFGPGTRLTVL.

This clonotype was seen at least ten times. The chain combines TRBV29-1 with TRBJ1-2; TRBD1 might be the D (5 bases). This CDR3 is 14 amino acids long. CDR1 is SQVTM, CDR2 ANQGSEA, per germline. The V end was cut by 0 bases, the J end by 4 bases, with 12 bases between. The CDR3 protein is CSVEDGGLAYGYTF. CDR3 in DNA: TGCAGCGTTGAAGATGGGGGTCTAGCCTATGGCTACACCTTC.

The V and J genes are TRBV7-2 and TRBJ2-7; D gene uncertain. V shed 1 base and J shed 2 bases, with 12 bases lying between them. The germline gives CDR1 SGHTA, CDR2 FQGNSA. The CDR3 consists of 15 residues. CDR3 amino acids: CASSLESSPTYEQYF. The CDR3 region has the DNA TGTGCCAGCAGCTTAGAATCCAGCCCAACCTACGAGCAGTACTTC.

The chain uses TRBV4-2 and TRBJ1-1, with D possibly matching TRBD1 (5 bases). Germline V lookup: CDR1 LGHNA, CDR2 YNFKEQ. V was cut by 4 bases and J by 2 bases, with 17 bases left in between. The CDR3 spans 16 residues. The CDR3 DNA reads TGTGCCAGCAGCCTGTGGGGGGGGAACTCCAACACTGAAGCTTTCTTT. Its translation is CASSLWGGNSNTEAFF.

This clonotype has a count of ten or more. This chain uses TRBV12-3 or TRBV12-4 with TRBJ2-3; D assignment may be TRBD1 or TRBD2 (6 bases each). The CDR3 consists of 15 residues. V lost 1 base to trimming and J lost 2 bases, with 10 bases between them. As DNA, the CDR3 is TGTGCCAGCAGTTTAGTCGGGGGCCCCACAGATACGCAGTATTTT. Translating gives CASSLVGGPTDTQYF.

The genes are TRBV20-1 and TRBJ1-1; D is ambiguous. V lost 6 bases and J 2 bases, leaving 10 bases between the germline ends. The CDR3 spans 12 residues. Germline CDR1 is DFQATT and CDR2 is SNEGSKA (reference sequence). CDR3 protein: CSANPGNTEAFF. The CDR3 DNA is TGCAGTGCCAACCCCGGAAACACTGAAGCTTTCTTT.

This clonotype appeared a few times. The V call is TRBV20-1, the J call TRBJ2-1, with D tentatively TRBD2 (6 bases). The CDR3 runs 15 residues. V was trimmed by 2 bases and J by 7 bases, leaving 18 bases between them. Germline lookup yields CDR1 DFQATT and CDR2 SNEGSKA (reference sequence). The CDR3 bases are TGCAGTGCTAGACCGCCGCGGGGACTCTGGAATGAGCAGTTCTTC. As protein: CSARPPRGLWNEQFF.

This sequence joins TRBV6-2 or TRBV6-3 and TRBJ2-1; TRBD2 aligns across 11 bases. CDR1 is MNHEY and CDR2 is SVGEGT in the germline V gene. Trimming removed 5 bases from V and 4 bases from J; junction bases left unmatched: 7. CDR3 size: 16 residues. CDR3 DNA: TGTGCCAGCAGTCGCTCTCTAGCGGGAGGATACAATGAGCAGTTCTTC. Residues: CASSRSLAGGYNEQFF.

The sample holds a few counts of this clonotype. This rearrangement joins TRBV5-1 to TRBJ2-5, with a possible D match to TRBD1 (6 bases). CDR1 SGHRS and CDR2 YFSETQ come from the germline V gene. V dropped 4 bases and J dropped 6 bases, with 16 bases sitting between them. This CDR3 has 14 residues. CDR3 protein: CASSLAQGMKTQYF. In DNA form, the CDR3 reads TGCGCCAGCAGCCTAGCACAGGGAATGAAGACCCAGTACTTC.

DNA for the CDR3: TGCAGTGCTAGAGAAACTAGCGGGGGGAAGAATTGGGAGTTCTTC. Translating gives CSARETSGGKNWEFF. The chain is built from TRBV20-1 and TRBJ2-1; TRBD2 matches at 12 bases. Germline values: CDR1 DFQATT, CDR2 SNEGSKA (reference sequence). Trimming removed 0 bases from V and 14 bases from J; junction bases left unmatched: 11. The CDR3 consists of 15 residues.

This clonotype was counted between two and nine times. The junction departs from the called germline gene at one end, perhaps through a read error. This chain links TRBV19 with TRBJ2-2, with D possibly matching TRBD2 (5 bases). The germline V gene has CDR1 LNHDA and CDR2 SQIVND (reference sequence). The CDR3 contains 14 residues. The CDR3 DNA follows: TGTGCCAGTAGAAAGGACTCCTACACCGGGGAGCTGTTCTTT. It codes for CASRKDSYTGELFF.

This clonotype was recorded a few times. The J gene is TRBJ2-7, the V gene TRBV21-1; the table's D call, TRBD2, was not checked against the DNA. TRBV21-1 is marked as a pseudogene. This CDR3 has 18 residues. The CDR3 is CASSKEDPGLAGYHEQYF. The CDR3 DNA is TGTGCCAGCAGCAAAGAAGACCCAGGACTAGCGGGTTATCACGAGCAGTACTTC.

This clonotype was counted ten times or more. The chain has TRBV6-2 or TRBV6-3 and TRBJ1-1; D is undetermined. CDR3 size: 22 residues. Between the trimmed V and J ends, which lost 5 bases and 0 bases, there was a span of 34 bases. The germline CDR1 and CDR2 sequences are MNHEY and SVGEGT. The CDR3 reads CASSPFGQALFSPEALNTEAFF. The CDR3 DNA is TGTGCCAGCAGTCCTTTTGGGCAGGCCCTTTTCTCACCCGAGGCCCTGAACACTGAAGCTTTCTTT.

This sequence joins TRBV5-1 and TRBJ1-2, with 8 bases lining up with TRBD1. The CDR3 contains 12 residues. Germline V lookup: CDR1 SGHRS, CDR2 YFSETQ. V lost 3 bases to trimming and J lost 6 bases; unmatched junction nucleotides: 1. CDR3 nucleotide sequence: TGCGCCAGCAGCTCGACAGGGGATGGCTACACCTTC. This encodes CASSSTGDGYTF.

The V and J genes are TRBV6-1 and TRBJ2-3; D is tentatively TRBD1 or TRBD2 (5 bases each). Germline-derived CDR1 and CDR2 are MNHNS and SASEGT. The CDR3 loop spans 15 amino acids. Trimming removed 3 bases from V and 2 bases from J, with 12 bases in between. The CDR3 is CASSDTGRTTDTQYF. CDR3 sequence (DNA): TGTGCCAGCAGTGATACGGGACGGACCACAGATACGCAGTATTTT.

This clonotype was counted only a few times. The chain employs TRBV6-1 and TRBJ1-3, with D unresolved. Trimming took off 5 bases at V and 0 bases at J, with 14 bases between the two ends. Germline CDR1 reads MNHNS; CDR2 reads SASEGT. The CDR3 totals 16 residues. This CDR3 is CASSRSTASSGNTIYF. As DNA, the CDR3 is TGTGCCAGCAGTCGATCTACAGCGAGCTCTGGAAACACCATATATTTT.

Worth noting for this clonotype: The junction departs from the called germline gene at one end, perhaps through a read error. The genes are TRBV4-2 and TRBJ2-3; TRBD2 aligns across 11 bases. Germline loops: CDR1 LGHNA, CDR2 YNFKEQ. The CDR3 runs 20 residues. This CDR3 is CASNQVIPSGGREVTDTQYF. The CDR3 bases are TGTGCCAGCAACCAAGTCATTCCTAGCGGGGGGCGGGAGGTCACAGATACGCAGTATTTT.

This chain connects TRBV11-1 to TRBJ2-1; TRBD2 aligns across 13 bases. V gave up 4 bases and J gave up 15 bases; unmatched junction bases: 6. The CDR3 length is 13 residues. Per the germline V gene, CDR1 is SGHAT and CDR2 is FQDESV (reference sequence). This CDR3 is CASSYGLAGVRFF. In DNA, the CDR3 is TGTGCCAGCAGCTACGGACTAGCGGGAGTTCGGTTCTTC.

This chain joins TRBV28 and TRBJ2-7; possible D gene TRBD2, 6 bases. Germline V CDR1 and CDR2: MDHEN, SYDVKM. The CDR3 is 12 residues long. With 11 bases removed from V and 0 bases from J, the gap between germline ends came to 11 bases. The CDR3 coding sequence is TGTGCCTGTCGGGACTCCTCCTACGAGCAGTACTTC. Translated: CACRDSSYEQYF.

V and J are TRBV12-3 or TRBV12-4 and TRBJ2-2, with D perhaps TRBD1 or TRBD2 (5 bases each). The germline V and J ends were trimmed by 8 bases and 4 bases, with 11 bases remaining between them. The CDR3 runs to 13 residues. CDR3 nucleotide sequence: TGTGCCAGCGACAGAGGGGCCACCGGGGAGCTGTTTTTT. Its translation: CASDRGATGELFF.

To note about this clonotype: One end of the junction varies from germline; a read error may be responsible. The V and J genes are TRBV27 and TRBJ1-2; 7 bases agree with TRBD1. The CDR3 totals 19 residues. CDR1 is MNHEY and CDR2 is SMNVEV in the germline V gene (reference sequence). CDR3 protein: CAISLANRGPWATRYGYTF. CDR3 nucleotide sequence: TGTGCCATCAGTTTAGCCAACAGGGGCCCCTGGGCGACTCGTTATGGCTACACCTTC.

In this sample, this clonotype turned up a few times. The chain employs TRBV11-2 and TRBJ1-6; D gene unclear. CDR1 SGHAT and CDR2 FQNNGV come from the germline V gene. CDR3 length equals 14 residues. V lost 3 bases and J lost 9, with 12 bases in between. CDR3 loop: CASSFLDATSPLHF. Here the CDR3 DNA reads TGTGCCAGCAGCTTCCTGGACGCGACTTCACCCCTCCACTTT.